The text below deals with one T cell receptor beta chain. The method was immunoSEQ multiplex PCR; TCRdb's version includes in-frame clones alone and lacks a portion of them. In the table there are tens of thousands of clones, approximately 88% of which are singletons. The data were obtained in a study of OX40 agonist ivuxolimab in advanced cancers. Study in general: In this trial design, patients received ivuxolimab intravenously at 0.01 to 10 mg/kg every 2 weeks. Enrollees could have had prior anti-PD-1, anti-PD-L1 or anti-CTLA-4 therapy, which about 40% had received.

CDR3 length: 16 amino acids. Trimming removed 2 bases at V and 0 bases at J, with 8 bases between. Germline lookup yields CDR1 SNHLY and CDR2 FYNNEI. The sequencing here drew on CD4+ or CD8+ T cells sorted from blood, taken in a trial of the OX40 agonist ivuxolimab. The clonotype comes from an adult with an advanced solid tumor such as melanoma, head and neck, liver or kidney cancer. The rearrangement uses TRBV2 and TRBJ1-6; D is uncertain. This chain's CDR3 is CASSEWWFSYNSPLHF. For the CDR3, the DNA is TGTGCCAGCAGTGAATGGTGGTTCTCCTATAATTCACCCCTCCACTTT.